This T cell receptor beta chain was sequenced for a study of CD8+ T cells in alopecia areata. Study-level findings and limits: Although TCR sharing was seen in mice, sharing across patients was less clear, possibly for HLA-related reasons. Lesional scalp exceeded normal scalp in clonality, especially in alopecia totalis/universalis.

V shed 3 bases and J shed 1 base, with 11 bases lying between them. CDR1 is MDHEN and CDR2 is SYDVKM in the germline V gene. There are 15 residues in the CDR3. Lesional scalp punch biopsies and peripheral blood were collected from alopecia areata patients. Sorting separated CD4+ and CD8+ T cells out of PBMCs. It was cDNA, reverse transcribed from extracted RNA, that served as the sequencing template. Generated by immunoSEQ multiplex PCR, the TCRdb table keeps only in-frame clones and is missing some. The sample carries 25,000 to 40,000 clones, 70% to 80% recorded once. With regard to this clone: Antigen: not known.

The V call is TRBV28, the J call TRBJ2-3; D might be TRBD1 or TRBD2, each matching 5 bases. The TCR sequence derives from a human donor with alopecia areata. Sequenced sample: NKG2D-low CD8+ T cells sorted from blood. CDR3 amino acids: CASSLRGVGTDTQYF. The CDR3 DNA reads as TGTGCCAGCAGTTTGAGGGGCGTAGGCACAGATACGCAGTATTTT.